Listed below are T cell receptor beta chains from one sample, sequenced in a study of control samples from healthy donors and cancer patients. Here immunoSEQ multiplex PCR was the method, and the copy in TCRdb shows in-frame clones only, minus some. The sample consists of some 34,000 clones, 93% of them appearing once. Sequencing was performed on PBMCs. Receptors were obtained from a man aged 35 to 55 with colorectal cancer. CDR3s leave out the opening cysteine and the closing phenylalanine or tryptophan. Fields, in order: V gene, J gene, D gene, CDR3 protein. The D gene is left open where the match is weak.

TRBV23-1	TRBJ2-4	TRBD1	ASSQSKTGGLSKNIQY
TRBV5-4	TRBJ2-1	.	ASSLQGRGSGNEQF
TRBV5-1	TRBJ1-5	.	ASSLDGGGQPQH
TRBV24-1	TRBJ2-3	TRBD2	ATSAAASGGTDTQY
TRBV7-9	TRBJ2-7	.	ASSPDEGLAYEQY
TRBV19	TRBJ1-5	TRBD1	ASSIPRGLSQPQH
TRBV7-2	TRBJ1-1	.	ASSLYSTEAF
TRBV7-9	TRBJ1-2	.	ASSPDIGYGYT
TRBV6-1	TRBJ1-4	TRBD1	ASSEAQGATNGKLF
TRBV2	TRBJ1-1	.	ASSDLALGTEAF
TRBV11-2	TRBJ2-7	.	AITGSLDEQY
TRBV18	TRBJ1-1	TRBD1	ASSPATGGFTEAF
TRBV3-1/TRBV3-2	TRBJ2-5	TRBD2	ASSLAGRGETQY
TRBV29-1	TRBJ2-7	TRBD2	SFRDYSSREQY
TRBV12-3/TRBV12-4	TRBJ1-1	.	ATEAVLWTEAF
TRBV19	TRBJ2-5	.	ASSSGGAGETQY
TRBV5-6	TRBJ2-2	.	ASSLGQVFTGELF
TRBV7-9	TRBJ2-1	.	ASSWDNNEQF
TRBV19	TRBJ1-5	TRBD1	ASSIDRTGGSNQPQH
TRBV24-1	TRBJ1-2	.	ATSDFSRGVYGYT
TRBV30	TRBJ1-2	.	AWNLGGYYGYT
TRBV2	TRBJ1-6	TRBD1	ASKGGQGNALH
TRBV7-3	TRBJ2-5	TRBD1	ASSASGTVETQY
TRBV6-5	TRBJ1-3	.	ASRGLGDAGNTIY
TRBV5-4	TRBJ2-5	TRBD2	ASSLNKPGGETQY
TRBV6-5	TRBJ2-1	.	ASSYDGTRREQF
TRBV15	TRBJ2-3	TRBD2	ATSRDGGLAGVTDTQY
TRBV5-5	TRBJ1-1	.	ASSFHSSGNTEAF
TRBV27	TRBJ1-1	TRBD1	ASSLYDRANTEAF
TRBV5-4	TRBJ2-1	.	ASSGPGRSLEQF
TRBV7-2	TRBJ2-3	.	ASSLLMVTGTDTQY
TRBV5-1	TRBJ1-2	.	ASSLAPQVTNYGYT